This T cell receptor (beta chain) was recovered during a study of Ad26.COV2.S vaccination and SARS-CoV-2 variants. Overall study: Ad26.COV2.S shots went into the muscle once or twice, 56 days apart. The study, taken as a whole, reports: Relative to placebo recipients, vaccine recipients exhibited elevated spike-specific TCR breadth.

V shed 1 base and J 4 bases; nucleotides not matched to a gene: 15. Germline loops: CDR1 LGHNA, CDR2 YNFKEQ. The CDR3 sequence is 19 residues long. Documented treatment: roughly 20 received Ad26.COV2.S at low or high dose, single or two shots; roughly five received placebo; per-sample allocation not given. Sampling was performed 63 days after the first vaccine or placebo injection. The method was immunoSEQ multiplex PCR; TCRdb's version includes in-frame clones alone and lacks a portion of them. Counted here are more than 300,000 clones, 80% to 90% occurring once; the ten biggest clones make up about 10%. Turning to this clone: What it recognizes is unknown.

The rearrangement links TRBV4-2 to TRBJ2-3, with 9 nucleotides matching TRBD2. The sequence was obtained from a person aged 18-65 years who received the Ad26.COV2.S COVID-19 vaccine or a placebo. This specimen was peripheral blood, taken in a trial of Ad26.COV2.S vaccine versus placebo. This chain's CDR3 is CASSQGLPDSIAGADTQYF. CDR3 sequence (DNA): TGTGCCAGCAGCCAAGGTCTGCCGGACAGTATAGCGGGGGCAGATACGCAGTATTTT.